This TCR beta chain was obtained from a study of blood T cells in healthy people across ages. Together with a sample-barcoded 5' primer, a J-beta primer mix was included in a second PCR lasting roughly 6 to 12 cycles. Using its own MiXCR run on the 5' RACE reads, TCRdb lists one record per CDR3 protein. The sample lists about 780,000 distinct CDR3 sequences, around 50% occurring once. This clonotype has more than one count but fewer than ten. Its antigen is unidentified. Findings and caveats of the study: PBMCs left unsorted prevented a conclusive naive versus antigen-experienced comparison. With naive T cell percentage, TCR beta diversity showed a strong correlation.

Germline V gives CDR1 SNHLY, CDR2 FYNNEI. The CDR3 has 13 residues. Trimming took 8 bases from V and 0 from J, leaving 11 bases between them. The sequence derives from a man older than 75 in good health. The chain uses TRBV2 and TRBJ2-7; maybe TRBD2 (6 bases). Material: blood. The DNA for the CDR3 is TGTGCCAGCCTGCGGAGGGACTCCTACGAGCAGTACTTC. Protein: CASLRRDSYEQYF.